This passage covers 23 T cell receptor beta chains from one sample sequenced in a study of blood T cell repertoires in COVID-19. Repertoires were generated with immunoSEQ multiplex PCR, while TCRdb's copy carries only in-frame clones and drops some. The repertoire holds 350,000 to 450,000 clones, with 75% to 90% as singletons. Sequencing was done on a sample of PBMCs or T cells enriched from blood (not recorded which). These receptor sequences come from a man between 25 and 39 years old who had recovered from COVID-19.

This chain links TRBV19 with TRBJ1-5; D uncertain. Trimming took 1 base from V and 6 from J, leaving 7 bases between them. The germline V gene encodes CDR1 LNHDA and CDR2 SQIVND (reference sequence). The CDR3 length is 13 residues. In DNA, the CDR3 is TGTGCCAGTAGTATAGTAGAGGGTCAGCCCCAGCATTTT. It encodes CASSIVEGQPQHF.

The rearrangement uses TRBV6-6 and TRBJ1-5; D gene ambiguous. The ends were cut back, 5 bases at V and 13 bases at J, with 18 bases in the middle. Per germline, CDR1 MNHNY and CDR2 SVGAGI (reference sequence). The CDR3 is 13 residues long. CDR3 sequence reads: CASSANPELPQHF. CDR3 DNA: TGTGCCAGCAGTGCAAATCCGGAGCTCCCTCAGCATTTT.

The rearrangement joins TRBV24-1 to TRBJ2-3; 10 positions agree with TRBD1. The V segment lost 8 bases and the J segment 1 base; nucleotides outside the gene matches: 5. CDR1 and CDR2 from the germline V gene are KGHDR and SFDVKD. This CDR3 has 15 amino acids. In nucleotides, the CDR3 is TGTGCCACCATGACCGGGACAGGGGGCACAGATACGCAGTATTTT. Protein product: CATMTGTGGTDTQYF.

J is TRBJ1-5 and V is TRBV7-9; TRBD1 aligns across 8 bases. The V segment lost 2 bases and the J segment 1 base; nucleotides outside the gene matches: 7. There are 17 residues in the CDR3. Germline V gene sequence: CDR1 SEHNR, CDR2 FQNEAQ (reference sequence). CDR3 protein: CASSLLQGAGSNQPQHF. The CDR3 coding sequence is TGTGCCAGCAGCTTACTCCAGGGGGCAGGGAGCAATCAGCCCCAGCATTTT.

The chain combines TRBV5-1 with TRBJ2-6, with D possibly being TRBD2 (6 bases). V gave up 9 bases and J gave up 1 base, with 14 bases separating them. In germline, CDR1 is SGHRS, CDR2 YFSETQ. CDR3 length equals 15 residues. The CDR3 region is CATGTGESGANVLTF. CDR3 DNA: TGCGCCACGGGGACGGGAGAGTCTGGGGCCAACGTCCTGACTTTC.

The CDR3 sequence: CASSLGFIAYEQYF. DNA for the CDR3: TGTGCCAGCAGCTTGGGGTTCATAGCCTACGAGCAGTACTTC. This chain links TRBV5-5 with TRBJ2-7; D is ambiguous. The CDR3 totals 14 residues. Per germline, CDR1 SGHKS and CDR2 YYEKEE (reference sequence). Trimming cost V 0 bases and J 2 bases, with 9 bases left between them. The full variable domain, rest sourced from reference TRBV5-5 and TRBJ2-7, is DAGVTQSPTHLIKTRGQQVTLRCSPISGHKSVSWYQQVLGQGPQFIFQYYEKEERGRGNFPDRFSARQFPNYSSELNVNALLLGDSALYLCASSLGFIAYEQYFGPGTRLTVT.

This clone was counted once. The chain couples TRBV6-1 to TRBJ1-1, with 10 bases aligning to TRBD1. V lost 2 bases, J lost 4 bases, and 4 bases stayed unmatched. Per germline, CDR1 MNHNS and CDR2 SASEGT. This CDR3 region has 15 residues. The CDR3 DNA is TGTGCCAGCAGTGAACCCCGGGACAGGGGCACTGAAGCTTTCTTT. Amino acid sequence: CASSEPRDRGTEAFF.

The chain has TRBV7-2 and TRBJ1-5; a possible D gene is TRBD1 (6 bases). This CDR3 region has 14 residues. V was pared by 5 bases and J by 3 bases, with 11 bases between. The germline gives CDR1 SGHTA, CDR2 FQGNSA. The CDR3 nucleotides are TGTGCCAGCAGCCAGGGACATTACAATCAGCCCCAGCATTTT. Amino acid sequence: CASSQGHYNQPQHF.

The CDR3 spells CASSGDSLEQFF. The CDR3 region has the DNA TGTGCCAGCAGTGGAGACTCTCTGGAGCAGTTCTTC. The chain couples TRBV2 to TRBJ2-1; the D is unclear. The V gene's germline CDR1 is SNHLY and CDR2 FYNNEI. V gave up 4 bases and J gave up 10 bases, with 11 bases separating them. CDR3 length: 12 amino acids.

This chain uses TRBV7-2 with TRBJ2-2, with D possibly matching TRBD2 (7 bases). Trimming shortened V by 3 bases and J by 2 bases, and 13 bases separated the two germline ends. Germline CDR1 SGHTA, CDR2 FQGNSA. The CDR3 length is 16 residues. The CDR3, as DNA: TGTGCCAGCAGCTTGTTCAGGGGACTAAACACCGGGGAGCTGTTTTTT. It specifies CASSLFRGLNTGELFF.

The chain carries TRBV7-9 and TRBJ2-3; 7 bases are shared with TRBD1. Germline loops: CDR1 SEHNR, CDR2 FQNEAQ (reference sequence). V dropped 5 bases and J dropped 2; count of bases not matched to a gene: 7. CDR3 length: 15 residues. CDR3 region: CASSRTGGVTDTQYF. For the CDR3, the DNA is TGTGCCAGCAGCCGGACAGGTGGCGTCACAGATACGCAGTATTTT. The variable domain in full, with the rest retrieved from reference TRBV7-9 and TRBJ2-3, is DTGVSQNPRHKITKRGQNVTFRCDPISEHNRLYWYRQTLGQGPEFLTYFQNEAQLEKSRLLSDRFSAERPKGSFSTLEIQRTEQGDSAMYLCASSRTGGVTDTQYFGPGTRLTVL.

CDR3: CASSLIGVRGKLAGYEQYF. In DNA, the CDR3 is TGTGCCAGCAGCTTAATAGGTGTCAGGGGAAAGCTAGCGGGCTACGAGCAGTACTTC. The chain is built from TRBV11-2 and TRBJ2-7; the match to TRBD2 covers 8 bases. The germline CDR1 and CDR2 sequences are SGHAT and FQNNGV. The ends lost 2 bases at V and 3 bases at J; junction bases unmatched: 18. The CDR3 spans 19 residues.

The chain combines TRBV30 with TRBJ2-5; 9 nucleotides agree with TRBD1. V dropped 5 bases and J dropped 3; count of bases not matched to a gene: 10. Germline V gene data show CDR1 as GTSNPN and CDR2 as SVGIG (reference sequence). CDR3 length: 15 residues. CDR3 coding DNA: TGTGCCTGGTGCGACAGGGGGAAGGTGAAAGAGACCCAGTACTTC. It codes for CAWCDRGKVKETQYF.

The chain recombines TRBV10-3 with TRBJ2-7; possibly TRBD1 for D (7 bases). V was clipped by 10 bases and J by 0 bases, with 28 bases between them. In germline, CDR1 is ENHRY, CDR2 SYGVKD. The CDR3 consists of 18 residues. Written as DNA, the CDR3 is TGTGCCACCCGACCGATTGGGGGGAGGACAGGACTCTCCTACGAGCAGTACTTC. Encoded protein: CATRPIGGRTGLSYEQYF.

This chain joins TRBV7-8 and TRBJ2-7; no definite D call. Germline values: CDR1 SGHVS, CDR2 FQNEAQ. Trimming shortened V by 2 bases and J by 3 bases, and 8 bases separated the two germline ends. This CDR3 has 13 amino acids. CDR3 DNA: TGTGCCAGCAGCTTAACACAGATCTACGAGCAGTACTTC. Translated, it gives CASSLTQIYEQYF. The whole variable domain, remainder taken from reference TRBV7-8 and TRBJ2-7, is GAGVSQSPRYKVAKRGQDVALRCDPISGHVSLFWYQQALGQGPEFLTYFQNEAQLDKSGLPSDRFFAERPEGSVSTLKIQRTQQEDSAVYLCASSLTQIYEQYFGPGTRLTVT.

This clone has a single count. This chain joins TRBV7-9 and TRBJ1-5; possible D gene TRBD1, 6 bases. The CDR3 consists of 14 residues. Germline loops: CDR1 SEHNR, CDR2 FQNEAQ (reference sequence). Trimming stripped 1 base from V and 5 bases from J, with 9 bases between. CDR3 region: CASSLVGGDQPQHF. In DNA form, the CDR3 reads TGTGCCAGCAGCTTAGTAGGGGGGGATCAGCCCCAGCATTTT. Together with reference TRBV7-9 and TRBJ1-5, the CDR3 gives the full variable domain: DTGVSQNPRHKITKRGQNVTFRCDPISEHNRLYWYRQTLGQGPEFLTYFQNEAQLEKSRLLSDRFSAERPKGSFSTLEIQRTEQGDSAMYLCASSLVGGDQPQHFGDGTRLSIL.

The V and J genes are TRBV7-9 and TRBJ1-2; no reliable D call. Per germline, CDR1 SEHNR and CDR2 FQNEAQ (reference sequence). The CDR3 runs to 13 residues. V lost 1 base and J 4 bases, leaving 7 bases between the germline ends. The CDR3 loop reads CASSLVASYGYTF. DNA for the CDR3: TGTGCCAGCAGCTTAGTGGCTAGCTATGGCTACACCTTC.

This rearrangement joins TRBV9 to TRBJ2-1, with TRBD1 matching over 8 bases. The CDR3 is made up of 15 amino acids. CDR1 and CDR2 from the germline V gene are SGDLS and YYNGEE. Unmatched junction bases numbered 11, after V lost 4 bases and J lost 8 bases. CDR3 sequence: CASSPPQGAVYEQFF. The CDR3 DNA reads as TGTGCCAGCAGCCCCCCGCAGGGGGCGGTCTATGAGCAGTTCTTC. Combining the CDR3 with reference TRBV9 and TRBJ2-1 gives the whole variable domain DSGVTQTPKHLITATGQRVTLRCSPRSGDLSVYWYQQSLDQGLQFLIQYYNGEERAKGNILERFSAQQFPDLHSELNLSSLELGDSALYFCASSPPQGAVYEQFFGPGTRLTVL.

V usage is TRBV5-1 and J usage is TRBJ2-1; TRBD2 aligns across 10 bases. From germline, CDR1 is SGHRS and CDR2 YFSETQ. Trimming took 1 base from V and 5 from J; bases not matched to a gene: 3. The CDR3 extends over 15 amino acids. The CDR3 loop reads CASSLSLAGNNEQFF. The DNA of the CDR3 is TGCGCCAGCAGCTTGTCACTAGCGGGAAACAATGAGCAGTTCTTC.

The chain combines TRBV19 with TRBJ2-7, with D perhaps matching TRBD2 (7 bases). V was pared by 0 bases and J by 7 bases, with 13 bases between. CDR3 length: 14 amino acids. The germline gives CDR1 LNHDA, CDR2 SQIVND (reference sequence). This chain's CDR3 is CASSIERGRREQYF. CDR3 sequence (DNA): TGTGCCAGTAGTATAGAGCGGGGGCGCCGGGAGCAGTACTTC.

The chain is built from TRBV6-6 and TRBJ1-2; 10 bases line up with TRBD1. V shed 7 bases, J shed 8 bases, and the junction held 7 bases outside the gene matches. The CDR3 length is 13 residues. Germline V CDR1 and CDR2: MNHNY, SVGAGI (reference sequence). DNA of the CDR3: TGTGCCAGCACCTGGGACAGGGGAAGCGGCTACACCTTC. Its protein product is CASTWDRGSGYTF.

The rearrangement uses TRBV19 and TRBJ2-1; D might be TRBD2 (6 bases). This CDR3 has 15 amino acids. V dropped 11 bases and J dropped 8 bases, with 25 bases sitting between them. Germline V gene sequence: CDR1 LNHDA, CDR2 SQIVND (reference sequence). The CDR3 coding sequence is TGTGCCTCCCAGGTAGGGCTGGCGGGGAGGTATGAGCAGTTCTTC. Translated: CASQVGLAGRYEQFF.

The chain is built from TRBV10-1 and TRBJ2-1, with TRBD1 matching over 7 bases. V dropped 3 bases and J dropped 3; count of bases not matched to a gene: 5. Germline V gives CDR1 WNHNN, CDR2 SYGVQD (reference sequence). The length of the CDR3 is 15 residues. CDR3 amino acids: CASSDNDRDYNEQFF. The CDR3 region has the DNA TGCGCCAGCAGTGATAATGACAGGGACTACAATGAGCAGTTCTTC.